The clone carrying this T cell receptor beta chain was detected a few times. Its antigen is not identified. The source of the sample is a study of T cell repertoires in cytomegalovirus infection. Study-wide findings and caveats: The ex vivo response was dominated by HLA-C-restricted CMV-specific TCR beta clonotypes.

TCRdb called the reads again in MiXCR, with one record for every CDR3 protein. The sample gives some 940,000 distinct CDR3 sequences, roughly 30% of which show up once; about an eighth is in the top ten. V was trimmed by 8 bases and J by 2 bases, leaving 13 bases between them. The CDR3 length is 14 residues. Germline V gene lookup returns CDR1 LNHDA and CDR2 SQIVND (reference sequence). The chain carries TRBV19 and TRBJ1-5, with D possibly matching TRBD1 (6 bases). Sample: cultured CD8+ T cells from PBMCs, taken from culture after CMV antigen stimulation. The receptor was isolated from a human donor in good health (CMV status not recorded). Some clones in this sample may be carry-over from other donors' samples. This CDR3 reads CASSQGHGNQPQHF. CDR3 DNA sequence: TGTGCCAGTTCTCAGGGACATGGCAATCAGCCCCAGCATTTT.